These 6 T cell receptor beta chains were sequenced from one sample in a study of cytomegalovirus exposure and HLA in healthy donors. 60 Vbeta and 13 Jbeta primers were used in PCR. Data came from immunoSEQ multiplex PCR; TCRdb stores just in-frame clones and leaves some out. The sample has approximately 190,000 clones; about 85% are singletons. The sequencing input was PBMCs. These receptors all stem from a man between 45 and 60 years old in good health and CMV-seronegative.

A few counts support this clone. The J gene is TRBJ1-6, the V gene TRBV11-2; D remains ambiguous. The CDR3 runs 15 residues. Germline V lookup: CDR1 SGHAT, CDR2 FQNNGV. The V end was cut by 0 bases, the J end by 7 bases, with 10 bases between. CDR3 DNA: TGTGCCAGCAGCTTAGACTCCGGCGGGAATTCACCCCTCCACTTT. It codes for CASSLDSGGNSPLHF.

The genes are TRBV6-1 and TRBJ2-5; TRBD1 matches at 8 bases. Trimming removed 10 bases from V and 7 bases from J; junction bases left unmatched: 5. This CDR3 has 11 amino acids. Per the germline V gene, CDR1 is MNHNS and CDR2 is SASEGT. CDR3 DNA sequence: TGTGCCACCCGAACAGGGGGGACCCAGTACTTC. This encodes CATRTGGTQYF.

The rearrangement links TRBV19 to TRBJ2-2; 7 nucleotides match TRBD1. Trimming removed 3 bases from V and 1 base from J; junction bases left unmatched: 5. The CDR3 has 16 amino acids. Looked up from germline, CDR1 is LNHDA and CDR2 is SQIVND (reference sequence). The CDR3 loop reads CASSMWHRGNTGELFF. CDR3 sequence (DNA): TGTGCCAGTAGTATGTGGCACAGGGGGAACACCGGGGAGCTGTTTTTT.

The chain carries TRBV19 and TRBJ1-6; perhaps TRBD1 as D (5 bases). The ends were cut back, 0 bases at V and 8 bases at J, with 11 bases in the middle. The CDR3 is 15 residues long. From germline, CDR1 is LNHDA and CDR2 SQIVND (reference sequence). The DNA of the CDR3 is TGTGCCAGTAGTATAGAGGGGCAGCGCCATTCACCCCTCCACTTT. This codes for CASSIEGQRHSPLHF.

This chain connects TRBV6-5 to TRBJ2-1, with 7 bases that match TRBD1. The CDR3 is 16 amino acids. V lost 0 bases to trimming and J lost 8 bases; unmatched junction nucleotides: 10. Germline V gives CDR1 MNHEY, CDR2 SVGAGI. Here the CDR3 reads CASSYSRQGSVHEQFF. Here the CDR3 DNA reads TGTGCCAGCAGTTACTCGAGACAGGGTAGTGTACATGAGCAGTTCTTC.

The genes are TRBV27 and TRBJ2-5; 7 positions agree with TRBD1. The CDR3 runs 15 residues. CDR1 and CDR2 (germline): MNHEY, SMNVEV (reference sequence). J gave up 1 base and V 5 bases, and 7 bases lay outside the gene matches. CDR3 nucleotide sequence: TGTGCCAGCAGTCTAGAGACAGGGCCCCAAGAGACCCAGTACTTC. Protein product: CASSLETGPQETQYF.